What follows are 17 T cell receptor beta chains derived from one specimen sequenced in a study of cytomegalovirus exposure and HLA in healthy donors. PCR was performed using 60 Vbeta and 13 Jbeta primers. This table comes from immunoSEQ multiplex PCR, and its TCRdb copy is limited to in-frame clones, with some not included. The repertoire includes 85,000 to 100,000 clones, 86% of them detected once, and 8% to 10% sits in the top ten. What was sequenced was PBMCs. The receptors were gathered from a man aged 30-40 years in good health and CMV-seropositive.

The genes are TRBV28 and TRBJ2-7; TRBD1 agrees at 11 bases. The V segment lost 5 bases and the J segment 7 bases; nucleotides outside the gene matches: 10. The V gene's germline CDR1 is MDHEN and CDR2 SYDVKM. The CDR3 covers 15 residues. The CDR3 DNA reads as TGTGCCAGCAGTGTCCCCGGGACAGGGGGATTAGAGCAGTACTTC. It encodes CASSVPGTGGLEQYF.

The chain is built from TRBV5-1 and TRBJ2-2; TRBD1 matches at 12 bases. This CDR3 spans 17 amino acids. CDR1 SGHRS and CDR2 YFSETQ come from the germline V gene. J was trimmed by 8 bases and V by 4 bases; bases with no gene match: 12. CDR3 sequence: CASSASPGQGASGELFF. The CDR3 DNA sequence: TGCGCCAGCAGCGCATCCCCGGGACAGGGGGCATCAGGGGAGCTGTTTTTT.

V is TRBV30 and J is TRBJ1-5; the match to TRBD1 covers 7 bases. V shed 2 bases, J shed 7 bases, and the junction held 8 bases outside the gene matches. This CDR3 is 14 amino acids long. CDR1 is GTSNPN and CDR2 is SVGIG in the germline V gene (reference sequence). The CDR3 nucleotides are TGTGCCTGGAGTCGGATGAGCAGGGGGCAGCCCCAGCATTTT. It translates to CAWSRMSRGQPQHF. Supplemented by reference TRBV30 and TRBJ1-5, the full variable domain reads SQTIHQWPATLVQPVGSPLSLECTVEGTSNPNLYWYRQAAGRGLQLLFYSVGIGQISSEVPQNLSASRPQDRQFILSSKKLLLSDSGFYLCAWSRMSRGQPQHFGDGTRLSIL.

The chain has TRBV12-2 and TRBJ2-1; the tabulated D call, TRBD2, remains unverified against the DNA. TRBV12-2 is annotated as a pseudogene. This CDR3 spans 20 amino acids. CDR3 residues: CASRLVDGRVLRSSYNEQFF. CDR3 DNA: TGTGCAAGTCGCTTAGTAGACGGGAGGGTCCTAAGGAGCTCCTACAATGAGCAGTTCTTC.

J is TRBJ2-7 and V is TRBV27; 12 bases fit TRBD2. Germline CDR1 is MNHEY and CDR2 is SMNVEV (reference sequence). The junction had 4 bases not matched to a gene; V was cut back by 4 bases and J by 3 bases. The CDR3 consists of 15 residues. This CDR3 is CASSWTSGNHYEQYF. CDR3 bases: TGTGCCAGCAGTTGGACTAGCGGGAACCACTACGAGCAGTACTTC.

The J gene is TRBJ2-3, the V gene TRBV27; TRBD2 aligns across 8 bases. V was pared by 10 bases and J by 0 bases, with 9 bases of the junction left unmatched. Germline values: CDR1 MNHEY, CDR2 SMNVEV (reference sequence). The CDR3 totals 15 residues. CDR3 sequence: CATNRLAGSTDTQYF. The CDR3, as DNA: TGTGCCACCAACCGGCTAGCGGGTAGCACAGATACGCAGTATTTT.

The chain uses TRBV11-2 and TRBJ2-2, with a tentative D call TRBD2 (6 bases). V was trimmed by 5 bases and J by 0 bases, leaving 19 bases between them. Germline V gene data show CDR1 as SGHAT and CDR2 as FQNNGV. This CDR3 spans 18 amino acids. The CDR3 region is CASSHRKLGTSNTGELFF. Here the CDR3 DNA reads TGTGCCAGCAGCCATAGAAAACTGGGGACTTCGAACACCGGGGAGCTGTTTTTT. The complete variable domain, with remaining parts taken from reference TRBV11-2 and TRBJ2-2, reads EAGVAQSPRYKIIEKRQSVAFWCNPISGHATLYWYQQILGQGPKLLIQFQNNGVVDDSQLPKDRFSAERLKGVDSTLKIQPAKLEDSAVYLCASSHRKLGTSNTGELFFGEGSRLTVL.

The V and J genes are TRBV4-1 and TRBJ2-5, with TRBD2 matching 13 bases. The ends lost 6 bases at V and 5 bases at J; junction bases unmatched: 12. Germline V gene sequence: CDR1 MGHRA, CDR2 YSYEKL. There are 17 residues in the CDR3. CDR3 in DNA: TGCGCCAGCAGTCCCCACCGGACTAGCGGGAGAGGTGAGACCCAGTACTTC. Encoded protein: CASSPHRTSGRGETQYF.

This clone was counted only a few times. Other nucleotide sequences from this sample produce the same CDR3. The chain is built from TRBV4-2 and TRBJ2-1; 11 bases agree with TRBD2. Germline V gene lookup returns CDR1 LGHNA and CDR2 YNFKEQ. The V and J ends lost 0 bases and 3 bases, in that order; junction bases with no gene match: 1. The CDR3 contains 16 residues. The DNA of the CDR3 is TGTGCCAGCAGCCAAGATGGGACTAGCGGCTACAATGAGCAGTTCTTC. Its translation: CASSQDGTSGYNEQFF.

The rearrangement links TRBV6-1 to TRBJ2-7, with 7 bases identical to TRBD1. Trimming cost V 4 bases and J 4 bases; bases outside gene matches: 7. Per the germline V gene, CDR1 is MNHNS and CDR2 is SASEGT. The CDR3 is 14 residues long. DNA for the CDR3: TGTGCCAGCAGTGCTTGGGACAGCTTTTACGAGCAGTACTTC. It codes for CASSAWDSFYEQYF.

The chain has TRBV19 and TRBJ2-2; 10 bases are a match to TRBD2. Germline loops: CDR1 LNHDA, CDR2 SQIVND (reference sequence). The CDR3 length is 17 residues. The junction had 9 bases not matched to a gene; V was cut back by 5 bases and J by 3 bases. The CDR3 bases are TGTGCCAGTAGTTTCTCTAGCGGGAGTTACTACACCGGGGAGCTGTTTTTT. It is translated as CASSFSSGSYYTGELFF.

This chain links TRBV11-2 with TRBJ2-5; the match to TRBD2 covers 7 bases. CDR1 is SGHAT and CDR2 is FQNNGV in the germline V gene. J lost 7 bases, V lost 5 bases, and 7 bases had no gene match. The CDR3 has 13 amino acids. CDR3: CASSLLRERTQYF. For the CDR3, the DNA is TGTGCCAGCAGCCTCCTGCGGGAGCGGACCCAGTACTTC.

The V gene is TRBV5-1, the J gene TRBJ2-6; the match to TRBD1 covers 8 bases. The CDR3 sequence is 19 residues long. With V trimmed by 5 bases and J by 2 bases, 15 bases remained unmatched. The germline V gene encodes CDR1 SGHRS and CDR2 YFSETQ. The CDR3 is CASSRGQGPNRPGANVLTF. DNA for the CDR3: TGCGCCAGCAGTCGCGGACAGGGCCCCAATAGACCTGGGGCCAACGTCCTGACTTTC.

The rearrangement uses TRBV7-4 and TRBJ2-1; D is perhaps TRBD2 (5 bases). The CDR3 consists of 14 residues. Trimming removed 1 base at V and 6 bases at J, with 10 bases between. CDR1 is SGHVT, CDR2 SQSDAQ, per germline. Here the CDR3 DNA reads TGTGCCAGCAGCTTAGTTGGACTGGGCAATGAGCAGTTCTTC. It encodes CASSLVGLGNEQFF.

In this sample, this clone turned up a few times. The rearrangement joins TRBV5-1 to TRBJ1-1, with D perhaps TRBD1 (5 bases). CDR3 length: 16 amino acids. V shed 0 bases and J shed 1 base, with 13 bases lying between them. Looked up from germline, CDR1 is SGHRS and CDR2 is YFSETQ. CDR3 nucleotides: TGCGCCAGCAGCTTGGAGATGCGGGGCCCGAACACTGAAGCTTTCTTT. Residues: CASSLEMRGPNTEAFF.

Remarks on this clone: A far larger clone is one nucleotide away, so this likely arose from a read error. The chain employs TRBV5-1 and TRBJ2-2; D is possibly TRBD2 (6 bases). V was trimmed by 1 base and J by 2 bases, leaving 15 bases between them. This CDR3 region has 17 residues. Germline CDR1 and CDR2: SGHRS and YFSETQ. Written as DNA, the CDR3 is TGCGCCAGCAGCTTGCGCATCGGGAGATTTAACACCGGGGAGCTGTTTTTT. Translating gives CASSLRIGRFNTGELFF.

The chain employs TRBV29-1 and TRBJ1-1, with D uncertain. V dropped 4 bases and J dropped 0 bases, with 12 bases sitting between them. CDR1 is SQVTM, CDR2 ANQGSEA, per germline. The CDR3 has 14 amino acids. CDR3 sequence (DNA): TGCAGCGTTGTAATCGGGGTCATGAACACTGAAGCTTTCTTT. Translated: CSVVIGVMNTEAFF.